This T cell receptor beta chain is from a study of blood T cell repertoires in COVID-19 (dated by TCRdb to the early 2020s). For context, the study as a whole: Samples covering the acute and convalescent phases of COVID-19 were provided by collaborators in the United States, Italy and Spain. The material from the prospective study consisted of cDNA or gDNA derived from T cells, B-cell-depleted T cells, or PBMCs. Subjects who had been exposed to COVID-19, were actively infected with it, or had recovered from it provided the deeply sampled blood TCRbeta repertoires that made up the dataset. The repertoires were made available in a free public database intended to serve as a resource for research on the immune response to SARS-CoV-2. The samples were drawn from the first 160 participants of the ongoing ImmuneRACE study and from 950 to 1,500 subjects provided by 6 global collaborators. The sample metadata nearly always contained a de-identified subject ID, COVID-19 status, age in years and sex. HLA class I and class II types, where available, came from metadata supplied by the sample provider rather than from assay-based typing. What the work shows at the level of the full study, not this receptor alone: The quantity of clinical and demographic metadata differed by source and by participant and was supplied without curation.

Concerning this clone itself: Its antigen is still unknown. Base qualities are not at hand, and no much larger clone is one base apart.

Enrolling through a virtual design, the prospective study's participants ranged in age from roughly 18 to 100 years and lived across roughly 24 United States geographic areas. To assign participants to cohorts, the prospective study relied on clinical history that participants themselves reported in a screening survey and a study questionnaire. In the prospective study, whole blood, serum and a nasopharyngeal or oropharyngeal swab were collected from each participant by mobile phlebotomists. Additional blood draws and questionnaires over an approximately two-month period could optionally be provided by prospective study participants. Blood samples from the prospective study were shipped frozen or at room temperature prior to DNA extraction. After removal of 4 bases from V and 0 bases from J, the junction retains 9 bases not matched to a gene. CDR3 length: 17 amino acids, cysteine to phenylalanine. Only the CDR3 DNA stays, 51 bases, in frame from base 1. CDR1 and CDR2 (SQVTM, ANQGSEA) derive from the germline V gene.

TCRbeta CDR3 regions were amplified from genomic DNA by means of the immunoSEQ Assay, a bias-controlled multiplex PCR. The authors' analysis ran thus. The number of nucleated cells in each sample was estimated from the amplification of reference gene primers within the assay. To quantify the absolute abundance of each unique TCRbeta CDR3 rearrangement, sequence reads were collapsed and filtered. For each sample, productive Simpson clonality was calculated as the square root of Simpson's diversity index across productive rearrangements. TCRdb mirrors the immuneACCESS table, restricted to in-frame sequences. Some clones are absent from its copies; in checked studies, under half trace to an unresolved V gene, and the reason for the others is unknown. V and J calls and clone size are those listed in that table; D and trimming were worked out from the DNA. The sample yields about 200,000 clones; 70% to 90% were counted once. The leading ten clones occupy around 7.4% of the sample.

What was sequenced was PBMCs or T cells enriched from blood (not recorded which). The V and J genes are TRBV29-1 and TRBJ2-3, and 11 bases in between align with TRBD2. The TCR sequence derives from a woman aged 40 to 50 with acute COVID-19. The base sequence is TGCAGCGTTGCCCGGCTAGCGGGGGGTACTAGCACAGATACGCAGTATTTT. Its amino acids are CSVARLAGGTSTDTQYF.